This T cell receptor (beta chain) was captured in a study of tumor-infiltrating lymphocytes in primary liver carcinoma. In addition to blood RNA drawn from unsorted whole blood, germline DNA was extracted. Making TCR beta cDNA involved approximately 480 ng total RNA and a constant-region primer. Generation of the TCR beta libraries relied on three nested multiplex PCR rounds using slightly modified ARM-PCR. TCRdb re-analysed the multiplex PCR reads in MiXCR, keeping a single row per CDR3 protein. The sample has approximately 330,000 distinct CDR3 sequences; almost 65% are singletons. Worth noting for this clonotype: The junction departs from germline at one end; a sequencing error may be responsible.

This TCR was sampled from a man aged 35-49 years with primary liver carcinoma and hepatitis B virus infection. The sequenced sample consisted of peripheral blood.

The CDR3 sequence is CASSITRDRDF. The CDR3 nucleotides read TGTGCCAGCAGCATAACCCGGGACCGAGATTTT. This chain uses TRBV28 with TRBJ2-3; either TRBD1 or TRBD2 may supply D (5 bases each). Germline loops: CDR1 MDHEN, CDR2 SYDVKM. This CDR3 comprises 11 residues.